This TCR beta chain stems from a study of T cell clonality in common variable immunodeficiency (dated by TCRdb to about 2015). Both CVID patients and healthy controls were predominantly of Caucasian heritage. Heparinized peripheral whole blood samples of about 4.5 to 8.5 ml were obtained from each donor. TCRbeta CDR3 repertoires were sequenced from genomic DNA of adults with common variable immune deficiency (CVID) and healthy adult controls. There were 22 healthy adult volunteers in the control group (around twelve female and roughly ten male), ranging in age from roughly 23 to 75 years, with a mean age of approximately 34. To isolate peripheral blood mononuclear cells, diluted blood was subjected to density centrifugation over Hypaque 1077 or Ficoll-Paque. Unsorted mononuclear cells served as the source of genomic DNA, which was extracted either by Qiagen column purification or by a centrifugation-based method.

This clone was counted at least ten times. Its recognized antigen is unknown. The read terminates 3 residues before the CDR3 end, so the remaining end is supplied by the germline J gene. Results and caveats for the whole study, not just this receptor: Patient heterogeneity within the CVID cohort put limits on correlating repertoire features with clinical complications. Increased TCRbeta clonality was found in CVID subjects compared with healthy controls (t-test p = 0.018), with the increase being most characteristic of about a third of subjects. According to the authors, figuring out what caused the increased clonality in CVID would require sequencing the repertoires of T cell subpopulations. Although equal DNA input was used, an average of approximately 82,000 unique sequences per sample was obtained for controls, compared with some 30,000 for CVID samples. Fewer TCRbeta clones were shared among CVID subjects than among healthy controls (p < 0.0001). Fewer deletions and N-nucleotide insertions were reportedly observed in CVID TCRbeta sequences, and highly modified clones with 13 or more V deletions were reportedly absent from CVID TCRbeta sequences.

Here V drops 1 base and J drops 4 bases, and the junction holds 5 bases not matched to any gene. Its CDR3 holds 15 amino acids, cysteine through phenylalanine. The CDR3 was read in part: 36 bases, with the frame set at base 1. As encoded in the germline V gene, CDR1 is SGHRS while CDR2 is YFSETQ. For sequencing input, CVID and control samples contributed equivalent amounts of genomic DNA. For every sample, a 60 bp segment covering the rearranged TCRbeta CDR3 region was amplified and then sequenced. The immunoSEQ assay, a bias-corrected multiplex PCR with high-throughput sequencing, was employed for TCRbeta amplification. In the original analysis: Every unique nucleotide sequence counted as a clone and was annotated with V, D and J genes, copy number and frequency. Sequences were labeled productive if in frame, and non-productive if out of frame or containing stop codons. As previously described, clonality was calculated on the basis of Shannon's entropy. The predicted amino acid sequences of productive clones were used to derive the mean CDR3 Kyte-Doolittle hydropathy. The R hclust function was used to hierarchically cluster scaled V gene usage with Manhattan distance and complete linkage. To assess clone sharing by CDR3 amino acid sequence, 12 repertoires per group were resampled over 100 rounds. The repertoires were searched for approximately 73 published EBV-specific and 245 published CMV-specific TCRbeta sequences. A couple of CVID samples that yielded fewer than 10,000 sequences were excluded from the analysis, so 42 CVID repertoires were retained. Entries here come from immuneACCESS through TCRdb and include only in-frame sequences with V and J called. Some clones fail to appear in such tables; in the studies checked, an unresolved V gene covers under half of the shortfall, and the cause of the remainder is unknown. Clonal size and the V and J genes are those of that table, whereas D and trimming came from the DNA. This sample is represented by roughly 51,000 clones, with no singletons among them. The biggest ten clones account for roughly 5.5% of the sample.

What was sequenced was peripheral blood mononuclear cells. This clonotype was sampled from a person aged 18 to 75 in good health. This chain joins TRBV5-1 to TRBJ1-3, and TRBD1 matches 7 of the central bases. The CDR3 has the sequence CASSLNTGVGNTIYF. Partial CDR3 DNA: TGCGCCAGCAGCTTGAATACAGGGGTGGGAAACACC. Full variable domain (CDR3 extended with the reference TRBV5-1 and TRBJ1-3 proteins): KAGVTQTPRYLIKTRGQQVTLSCSPISGHRSVSWYQQTPGQGLQFLFEYFSETQRNKGNFPGRFSGRQFSNSRSEMNVSTLELGDSALYLCASSLNTGVGNTIYFGEGSWLTVV.